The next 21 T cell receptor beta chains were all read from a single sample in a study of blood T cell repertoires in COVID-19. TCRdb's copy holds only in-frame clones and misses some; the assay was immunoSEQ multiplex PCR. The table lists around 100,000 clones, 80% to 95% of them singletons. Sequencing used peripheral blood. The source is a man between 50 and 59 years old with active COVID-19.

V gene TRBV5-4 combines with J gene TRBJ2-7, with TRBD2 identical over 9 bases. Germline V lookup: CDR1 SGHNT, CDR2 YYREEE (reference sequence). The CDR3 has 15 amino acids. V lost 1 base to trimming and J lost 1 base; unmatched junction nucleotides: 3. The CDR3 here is CASSLTSGFSYEQYF. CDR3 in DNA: TGTGCCAGCAGCTTGACTAGCGGGTTTTCCTACGAGCAGTACTTC.

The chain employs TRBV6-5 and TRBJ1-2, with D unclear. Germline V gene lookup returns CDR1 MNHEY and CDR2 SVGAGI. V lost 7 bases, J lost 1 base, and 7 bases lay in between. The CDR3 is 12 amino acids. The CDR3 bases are TGTGCCAGCACACCTAGTAACTATGGCTACACCTTC. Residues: CASTPSNYGYTF.

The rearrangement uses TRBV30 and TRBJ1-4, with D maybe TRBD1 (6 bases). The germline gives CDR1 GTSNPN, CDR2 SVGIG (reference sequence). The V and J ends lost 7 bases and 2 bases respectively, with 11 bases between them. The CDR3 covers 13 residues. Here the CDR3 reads CAYRGGTNEKLFF. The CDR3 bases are TGTGCCTACCGTGGGGGCACTAATGAAAAACTGTTTTTT.

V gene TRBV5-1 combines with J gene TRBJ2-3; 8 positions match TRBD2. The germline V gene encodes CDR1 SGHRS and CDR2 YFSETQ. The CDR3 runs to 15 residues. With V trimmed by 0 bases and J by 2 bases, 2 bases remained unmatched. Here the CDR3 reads CASSLGSGATDTQYF. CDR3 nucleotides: TGCGCCAGCAGCTTGGGTAGCGGGGCCACAGATACGCAGTATTTT.

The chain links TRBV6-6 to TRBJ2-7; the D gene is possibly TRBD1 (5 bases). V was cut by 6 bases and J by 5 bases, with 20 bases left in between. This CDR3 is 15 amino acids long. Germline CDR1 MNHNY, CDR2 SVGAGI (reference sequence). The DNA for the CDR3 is TGTGCCAGCAGCCCCCAGGGCCGAGAGATAGACGAGCAGTACTTC. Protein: CASSPQGREIDEQYF.

The chain's CDR3 is CASSSASGGNTIYF. The CDR3 coding sequence is TGCGCCAGCAGCTCGGCTTCGGGAGGAAACACCATATATTTT. The chain is built from TRBV5-1 and TRBJ1-3, with D unclear. V lost 3 bases and J 4 bases, leaving 11 bases between the germline ends. This CDR3 is built from 14 residues. The germline gives CDR1 SGHRS, CDR2 YFSETQ.

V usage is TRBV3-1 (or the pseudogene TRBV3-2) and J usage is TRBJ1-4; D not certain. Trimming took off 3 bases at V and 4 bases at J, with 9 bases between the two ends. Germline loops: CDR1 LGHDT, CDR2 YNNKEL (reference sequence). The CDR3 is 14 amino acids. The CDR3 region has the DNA TGTGCCAGCAGCCAGGGCGCTCTTAATGAAAAACTGTTTTTT. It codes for CASSQGALNEKLFF.

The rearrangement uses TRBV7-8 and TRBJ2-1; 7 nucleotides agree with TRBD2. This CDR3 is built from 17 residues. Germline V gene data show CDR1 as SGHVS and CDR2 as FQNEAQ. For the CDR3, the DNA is TGTGCTACGCAAACCAAACGGGCGGGAGAGCGTTGGAATGAGCAGTTCTTC. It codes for CATQTKRAGERWNEQFF.

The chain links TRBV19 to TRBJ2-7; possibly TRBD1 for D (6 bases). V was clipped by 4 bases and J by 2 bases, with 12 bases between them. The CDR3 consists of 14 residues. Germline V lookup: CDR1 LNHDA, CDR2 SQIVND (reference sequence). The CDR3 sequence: CASSTPGTTYEQYF. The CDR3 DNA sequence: TGTGCCAGTAGTACTCCCGGGACAACCTACGAGCAGTACTTC.

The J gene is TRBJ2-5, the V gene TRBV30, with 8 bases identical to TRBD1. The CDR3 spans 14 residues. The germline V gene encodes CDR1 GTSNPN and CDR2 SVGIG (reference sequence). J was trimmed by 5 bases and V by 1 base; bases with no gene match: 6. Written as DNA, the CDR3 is TGTGCCTGGAGTGGGGGCAGGGGGCTCGAGACCCAGTACTTC. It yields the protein CAWSGGRGLETQYF.

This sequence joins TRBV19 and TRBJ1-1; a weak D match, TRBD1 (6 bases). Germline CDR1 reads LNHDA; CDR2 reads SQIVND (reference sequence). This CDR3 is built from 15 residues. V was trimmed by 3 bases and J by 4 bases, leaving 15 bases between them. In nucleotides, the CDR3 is TGTGCCAGTAGTATCCTTACAGGGTTGGGCACTGAAGCTTTCTTT. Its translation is CASSILTGLGTEAFF.

CDR3 protein: CASSSGIGSPLHF. CDR3 nucleotide sequence: TGCGCCAGCAGCTCGGGGATCGGGTCACCCCTCCACTTT. V usage is TRBV5-1 and J usage is TRBJ1-6; D gene uncertain. Trimming cost V 3 bases and J 10 bases, with 11 bases left between them. Germline V gene sequence: CDR1 SGHRS, CDR2 YFSETQ. The CDR3 has 13 amino acids.

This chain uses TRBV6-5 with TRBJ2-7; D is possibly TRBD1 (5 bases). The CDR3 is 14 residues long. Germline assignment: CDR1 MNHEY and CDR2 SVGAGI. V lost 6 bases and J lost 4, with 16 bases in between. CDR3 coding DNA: TGTGCCAGCAGCCAGGGCTTATCACCTTACGAGCAGTACTTC. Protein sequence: CASSQGLSPYEQYF.

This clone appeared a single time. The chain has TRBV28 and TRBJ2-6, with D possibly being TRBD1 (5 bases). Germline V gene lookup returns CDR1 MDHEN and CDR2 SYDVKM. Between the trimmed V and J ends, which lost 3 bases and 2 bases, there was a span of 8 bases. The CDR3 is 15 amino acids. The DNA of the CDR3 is TGTGCCAGCAGTTTCCAGGGTACTGGGGCCAACGTCCTGACTTTC. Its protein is CASSFQGTGANVLTF.

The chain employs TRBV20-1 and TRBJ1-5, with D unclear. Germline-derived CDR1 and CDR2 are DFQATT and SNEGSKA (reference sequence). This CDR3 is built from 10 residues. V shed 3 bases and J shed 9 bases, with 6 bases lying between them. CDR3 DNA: TGCAGTGCTAGTTCCGGGCCCCAGCATTTT. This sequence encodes CSASSGPQHF.

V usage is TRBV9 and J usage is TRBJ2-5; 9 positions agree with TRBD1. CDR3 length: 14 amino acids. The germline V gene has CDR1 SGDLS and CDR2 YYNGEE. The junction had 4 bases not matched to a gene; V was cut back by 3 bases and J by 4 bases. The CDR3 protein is CASSAQGARETQYF. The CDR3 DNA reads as TGTGCCAGCAGCGCACAGGGGGCTCGAGAGACCCAGTACTTC.

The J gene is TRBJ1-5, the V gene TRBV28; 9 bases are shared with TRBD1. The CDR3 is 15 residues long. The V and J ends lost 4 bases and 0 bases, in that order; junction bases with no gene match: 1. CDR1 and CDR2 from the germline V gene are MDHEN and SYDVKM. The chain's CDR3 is CASSSQGASNQPQHF. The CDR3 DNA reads TGTGCCAGCAGTTCACAGGGGGCTAGCAATCAGCCCCAGCATTTT.

The CDR3 DNA is TGTGCCAGCAGCCACGGGACTAGGCTCGAGCAGTACTTC. It yields the protein CASSHGTRLEQYF. The chain employs TRBV3-1 (or the pseudogene TRBV3-2) and TRBJ2-7; 8 bases align to TRBD2. Germline lookup yields CDR1 LGHDT and CDR2 YNNKEL (reference sequence). The CDR3 length is 13 residues. J lost 6 bases, V lost 3 bases, and 4 bases had no gene match.

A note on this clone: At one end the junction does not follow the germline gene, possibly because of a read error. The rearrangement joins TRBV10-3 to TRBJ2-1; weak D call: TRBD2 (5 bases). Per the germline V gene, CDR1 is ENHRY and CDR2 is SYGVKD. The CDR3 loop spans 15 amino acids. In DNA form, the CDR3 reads TGTGCCATCCGTGATAAGGACTCCGGCGTGAATGAGCAGTTCTTC. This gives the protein CAIRDKDSGVNEQFF.

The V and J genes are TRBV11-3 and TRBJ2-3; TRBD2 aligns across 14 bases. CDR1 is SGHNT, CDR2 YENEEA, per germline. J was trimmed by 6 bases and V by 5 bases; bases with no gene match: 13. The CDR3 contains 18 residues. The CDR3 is CASSLTGTSGSHGDTQYF. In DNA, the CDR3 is TGTGCCAGCAGCCTCACCGGGACTAGCGGGAGTCACGGCGATACGCAGTATTTT.

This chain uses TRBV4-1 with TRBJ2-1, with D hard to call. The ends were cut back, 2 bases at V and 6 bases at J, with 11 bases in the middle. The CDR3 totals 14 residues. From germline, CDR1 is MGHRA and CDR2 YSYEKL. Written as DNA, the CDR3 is TGCGCCAGCAGCCAACCCCTGGGCAGCAATGAGCAGTTCTTC. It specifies CASSQPLGSNEQFF.